This passage covers 22 T cell receptor beta chains from one sample sequenced in a study of T cells in localized non-small cell lung cancer. The assay was immunoSEQ multiplex PCR, and TCRdb's table has in-frame clones only and misses some. Here the sample spans 30,000 to 35,000 clones, 90% to 95% being singletons. The starting material was peripheral blood, obtained before any cancer treatment. Source of these receptors: a female donor older than 55 with stage I lung adenocarcinoma.

This chain uses TRBV4-2 with TRBJ2-1; 11 bases match TRBD2. The CDR3 runs 18 residues. Germline V lookup: CDR1 LGHNA, CDR2 YNFKEQ. Trimming took 4 bases from V and 2 from J; bases not matched to a gene: 10. The CDR3 protein is CASSLEPSSGRTYNEQFF. The CDR3 DNA sequence: TGTGCCAGCAGCCTAGAGCCGTCTAGCGGGAGGACCTACAATGAGCAGTTCTTC.

The chain uses TRBV5-4 and TRBJ2-3; TRBD1 is a possible D gene (6 bases). The CDR3 is 14 amino acids. V was pared by 0 bases and J by 5 bases, with 10 bases between. Germline V gene data show CDR1 as SGHNT and CDR2 as YYREEE (reference sequence). CDR3: CASSLAQGLDTQYF. In DNA, the CDR3 is TGTGCCAGCAGCTTGGCGCAGGGGTTAGATACGCAGTATTTT.

This sequence joins TRBV18 and TRBJ1-2; weak D call: TRBD1 (5 bases). The germline gives CDR1 KGHSH, CDR2 LQKENI. With 0 bases removed from V and 6 bases from J, the gap between germline ends came to 11 bases. This CDR3 is built from 14 residues. CDR3: CASSPPVRVNGYTF. CDR3 DNA sequence: TGTGCCAGCTCACCACCGGTCAGGGTTAATGGCTACACCTTC.

The V gene is TRBV9, the J gene TRBJ1-3; D ambiguous. Germline V lookup: CDR1 SGDLS, CDR2 YYNGEE. There are 13 residues in the CDR3. Deletions cut 0 bases from V and 4 bases from J, with 5 bases between. The CDR3 DNA follows: TGTGCCAGCAGCGTAGCTGGGGGAAACACCATATATTTT. It encodes CASSVAGGNTIYF.

The CDR3 coding sequence is TGTGCCAGCAGTTACTTTACAGGGGATTCTCAAGCTTTCTTT. It codes for CASSYFTGDSQAFF. This chain joins TRBV6-5 and TRBJ1-1; 7 nucleotides line up with TRBD1. Trimming took 1 base from V and 9 from J; bases not matched to a gene: 8. Germline lookup yields CDR1 MNHEY and CDR2 SVGAGI. The CDR3 has 14 residues.

The V and J genes are TRBV15 and TRBJ1-1, with D maybe TRBD1 (6 bases). This CDR3 is built from 15 residues. Trimming stripped 0 bases from V and 0 bases from J, with 8 bases between. Germline V gene data show CDR1 as LNHNV and CDR2 as YYDKDF (reference sequence). CDR3 in DNA: TGTGCCACCAGCAGAGATTCAGGGGTGAACACTGAAGCTTTCTTT. The encoded protein is CATSRDSGVNTEAFF.

J is TRBJ2-7 and V is TRBV10-1; D gene unclear. This CDR3 is built from 11 residues. V lost 5 bases, J lost 0 bases, and 2 bases lay in between. CDR1 WNHNN and CDR2 SYGVQD come from the germline V gene (reference sequence). The CDR3 here is CASSNSYEQYF. In nucleotides, the CDR3 is TGCGCCAGCAGTAACTCCTACGAGCAGTACTTC.

V is TRBV30 and J is TRBJ2-5; 8 bases are a match to TRBD2. The length of the CDR3 is 14 residues. V shed 2 bases, J shed 5 bases, and the junction held 7 bases outside the gene matches. From germline, CDR1 is GTSNPN and CDR2 SVGIG (reference sequence). Here the CDR3 DNA reads TGTGCCTGGAGTTCCGGGGTAGCGGGGGAGACCCAGTACTTC. This encodes CAWSSGVAGETQYF.

The V gene is TRBV30, the J gene TRBJ1-5; possible D gene TRBD1, 5 bases. Germline CDR1 is GTSNPN and CDR2 is SVGIG (reference sequence). The V gene lost 0 bases and the J gene lost 4 bases, with 10 bases spanning the gap. The CDR3 is 14 residues long. CDR3 coding DNA: TGTGCCTGGAGTGTAGAGGGGAGTAATCAGCCCCAGCATTTT. This translates into CAWSVEGSNQPQHF.

Only one count was recorded for this clone. This rearrangement joins TRBV7-6 to TRBJ1-3, with D maybe TRBD1 (5 bases). The CDR3 is 14 amino acids. Germline CDR1 is SGHVS and CDR2 is FNYEAQ. V dropped 0 bases and J dropped 8 bases, with 11 bases sitting between them. CDR3 bases: TGTGCCAGCAGCTTAGCGCCAGGGAGGGACACCATATATTTT. As protein: CASSLAPGRDTIYF.

The chain has TRBV29-1 and TRBJ2-4; D tentatively fits TRBD1 or TRBD2 (5 bases each). The CDR3 contains 13 residues. Germline V CDR1 and CDR2: SQVTM, ANQGSEA. Trimming left V 7 bases short and J 4 bases short, with 14 bases between. The chain's CDR3 is CSAVDTGKNIQYF. CDR3 nucleotides: TGCAGCGCCGTGGACACGGGAAAAAACATTCAGTACTTC.

This rearrangement joins TRBV19 to TRBJ2-4; 7 nucleotides agree with TRBD1. After removal of 7 bases from V and 9 bases from J, the junction contained 15 bases not matched to a gene. Per germline, CDR1 LNHDA and CDR2 SQIVND (reference sequence). The CDR3 has 15 amino acids. The DNA for the CDR3 is TGTGCCAGTACCCCAAGCGACAGGGAAAGGGGCATTCAGTACTTC. It specifies CASTPSDRERGIQYF.

The chain combines TRBV30 with TRBJ1-5; D is perhaps TRBD1 (5 bases). V was trimmed by 4 bases and J by 0 bases, leaving 22 bases between them. CDR3 length: 18 residues. Germline values: CDR1 GTSNPN, CDR2 SVGIG (reference sequence). In nucleotides, the CDR3 is TGTGCCTGGACGCCGGGACGCGACTTCCGTTATAGCAATCAGCCCCAGCATTTT. Protein product: CAWTPGRDFRYSNQPQHF.

The chain uses TRBV7-9 and TRBJ2-1; TRBD1 is a possible D gene (6 bases). The ends were cut back, 2 bases at V and 9 bases at J, with 23 bases in the middle. Germline V gene sequence: CDR1 SEHNR, CDR2 FQNEAQ (reference sequence). This CDR3 is 17 amino acids long. The CDR3 sequence is CASSLKGVLGGGGEQFF. The DNA of the CDR3 is TGTGCCAGCAGCTTAAAAGGGGTCTTAGGTGGGGGCGGTGAGCAGTTCTTC.

This clone has a handful of counts. This sequence joins TRBV19 and TRBJ1-1, with D uncertain. The CDR3 is 13 residues long. Per germline, CDR1 LNHDA and CDR2 SQIVND (reference sequence). V was clipped by 10 bases and J by 1 base, with 13 bases between them. CDR3 residues: CATAYTRNTEAFF. The CDR3 nucleotides are TGTGCCACTGCCTACACACGGAACACTGAAGCTTTCTTT.

CDR3 in amino acids: CASILRQGGEQYF. CDR3 DNA sequence: TGCGCCAGCATCCTAAGACAGGGCGGCGAGCAGTACTTC. The chain links TRBV10-2 to TRBJ2-7; 7 positions agree with TRBD1. The CDR3 is 13 residues long. Trimming took 7 bases from V and 6 from J; bases not matched to a gene: 9. CDR1 WSHSY and CDR2 SAAADI come from the germline V gene.

The V call is TRBV19, the J call TRBJ2-6; possible D gene TRBD1, 6 bases. The germline V gene encodes CDR1 LNHDA and CDR2 SQIVND (reference sequence). The V and J ends lost 6 bases and 2 bases respectively, with 20 bases between them. This CDR3 region has 18 residues. DNA of the CDR3: TGTGCCAGTAGATCGGACAGCCTGACCTATCCTGGGGCCAACGTCCTGACTTTC. This translates into CASRSDSLTYPGANVLTF.

This rearrangement joins TRBV28 to TRBJ1-4; perhaps TRBD1 as D (5 bases). V was trimmed by 8 bases and J by 5 bases, leaving 12 bases between them. CDR3 length: 13 residues. The V gene's germline CDR1 is MDHEN and CDR2 SYDVKM. CDR3 sequence (DNA): TGTGCCAGCCACAATTCAGGGAATGAAAAACTGTTTTTT. Translation gives CASHNSGNEKLFF.

The chain couples TRBV7-2 to TRBJ2-5; D remains ambiguous. This CDR3 region has 13 residues. Between the trimmed V and J ends, which lost 7 bases and 0 bases, there was a span of 9 bases. In germline, CDR1 is SGHTA, CDR2 FQGNSA. The DNA of the CDR3 is TGTGCCAGCACCGGTCTGTACCAAGAGACCCAGTACTTC. Translating gives CASTGLYQETQYF.

Here the CDR3 reads CASSWDSRTDTQYF. The CDR3 DNA is TGTGCCAGCAGCTGGGACAGTCGCACAGATACGCAGTATTTT. This chain connects TRBV11-3 to TRBJ2-3; 7 bases are shared with TRBD1. The CDR3 is 14 amino acids. CDR1 is SGHNT and CDR2 is YENEEA in the germline V gene. The trim removed 4 bases at V and 1 base at J, leaving 2 bases unmatched.

The chain couples TRBV28 to TRBJ2-7, with D perhaps matching TRBD1 (5 bases). The germline V gene encodes CDR1 MDHEN and CDR2 SYDVKM. This CDR3 is built from 14 residues. Trimming cost V 3 bases and J 3 bases, with 12 bases left between them. This CDR3 is CASSLGPRLYEQYF. DNA for the CDR3: TGTGCCAGCAGTTTGGGGCCCCGCCTCTACGAGCAGTACTTC.

The chain is built from TRBV9 and TRBJ1-3; 10 bases align to TRBD1. The germline gives CDR1 SGDLS, CDR2 YYNGEE. Unmatched junction bases numbered 10, after V lost 4 bases and J lost 3 bases. The CDR3 runs 17 residues. In DNA form, the CDR3 reads TGTGCCAGCAGCCGGCGACAGGGGGCGCATGTTGGAAACACCATATATTTT. This codes for CASSRRQGAHVGNTIYF.